This record covers a single T cell receptor beta chain. Its target is not known. This record belongs to a study of identical twins. Points from the study as a whole: Memory repertoires showed no such pattern, whereas abundant cord blood beta clonotypes carried fewer insertions. It was possible that invariant MAIT and iNKT cells partly confounded the zero-insertion analyses.

V lost 4 bases to trimming and J lost 1 base, with 10 bases between them. CDR3 length: 15 residues. Germline V lookup: CDR1 SEHNR, CDR2 FQNEAQ (reference sequence). TCRdb fed the 5' RACE reads into MiXCR, producing one record per CDR3 protein. The table has roughly 470,000 distinct CDR3 sequences, roughly an eighth seen once; the top ten hold 0.95% to 1%. Separately, the same data were catalogued under a study of yellow fever vaccine responses in identical twins.

The chain couples TRBV7-9 to TRBJ1-4; D is possibly TRBD1 (5 bases). Material: CD4+ T cells sorted from blood. The TCR comes from a woman aged 18-35 years in good health. CDR3 coding DNA: TGTGCCAGCAGCTCCGGGGGGATAACTAATGAAAAACTGTTTTTT. Protein product: CASSSGGITNEKLFF.